This T cell receptor beta chain stems from a study of OX40 agonist ivuxolimab in advanced cancers. Whole-study context: Mean age about 60 years, range about 23 to 80; roughly 82% male.

Whole-study results and caveats: Relative to CD4+, CD8+ T cells held more expanded clones on average. Within 6 weeks, CD4+ and CD8+ blood T cells expanded clonally at 0.1 to 3.0 mg/kg.

Germline loops: CDR1 SGHDT, CDR2 YYEEEE. The V end was cut by 4 bases, the J end by 3 bases, with 13 bases between. The CDR3 has 14 amino acids. Systemic immunosuppression or autoimmune disease history was grounds to exclude patients. Measured with immunoSEQ multiplex PCR; TCRdb has only the in-frame clones, and not every one. The top ten clones hold 1.1% of a sample with some 57,000 clones, around 86% of them seen once. Remarks on this clone: The target antigen is unknown.

The sequencing here drew on CD4+ or CD8+ T cells sorted from blood, taken in a trial of the OX40 agonist ivuxolimab. The chain has TRBV5-6 and TRBJ2-5, with D uncertain. The receptor was isolated from an adult with an advanced solid tumor such as melanoma, head and neck, liver or kidney cancer. The CDR3 loop reads CASSKTATEETQYF. The CDR3 DNA is TGTGCCAGCAGCAAAACGGCCACGGAAGAGACCCAGTACTTC.